These 5 T cell receptor beta chains were all obtained from the same sample, sequenced in a study of T cell responses to AZD1222 COVID-19 vaccine. Some clones are missing from TCRdb's copy, which holds only in-frame ones; the method was immunoSEQ multiplex PCR. The repertoire includes around 130,000 clones, just over 85% of them detected once, and 7.6% sits in the top ten. This specimen was peripheral blood, taken on day 0 of AZD1222 vaccination. The origin of the receptors is an adult in good health.

The rearrangement uses TRBV7-9 and TRBJ2-1; D is undetermined. The CDR3 spans 11 residues. V was cut by 2 bases and J by 10 bases, with 6 bases left in between. Germline V gives CDR1 SEHNR, CDR2 FQNEAQ (reference sequence). Here the CDR3 reads CASSLNREQFF. For the CDR3, the DNA is TGTGCCAGCAGCTTAAATCGAGAGCAGTTCTTC.

The chain joins TRBV9 to TRBJ2-1; D ambiguous. V dropped 3 bases and J dropped 1 base, with 8 bases sitting between them. The CDR3 has 14 residues. In germline, CDR1 is SGDLS, CDR2 YYNGEE. DNA of the CDR3: TGTGCCAGCAGCGGGACGGGTTCCTACAATGAGCAGTTCTTC. As protein: CASSGTGSYNEQFF.

This chain uses TRBV7-6 with TRBJ2-7, with 9 nucleotides matching TRBD1. Losses at the gene ends were 5 bases for V and 6 bases for J; bases not matched to a gene: 8. The germline CDR1 and CDR2 sequences are SGHVS and FNYEAQ. CDR3 length: 14 amino acids. The CDR3 nucleotides are TGTGCCAGCAGCCCGGGACAGGGAGGCGGCGAGCAGTACTTC. As protein: CASSPGQGGGEQYF.

The V and J genes are TRBV10-3 and TRBJ2-5; 7 bases are a match to TRBD1. Unmatched junction bases numbered 1, after V lost 0 bases and J lost 3 bases. CDR1 is ENHRY, CDR2 SYGVKD, per germline. The CDR3 sequence is 14 residues long. In DNA, the CDR3 is TGTGCCATCAGTGAGTCTACAGGGGAAGAGACCCAGTACTTC. Protein: CAISESTGEETQYF.

This rearrangement joins TRBV5-1 to TRBJ1-1; D is undetermined. The CDR3 extends over 13 amino acids. Trimming left V 0 bases short and J 11 bases short, with 14 bases between. CDR1 is SGHRS, CDR2 YFSETQ, per germline. DNA for the CDR3: TGCGCCAGCAGCTTGGCCGGTCGGTCGGACGCTTTCTTT. Its translation is CASSLAGRSDAFF.